This T cell receptor beta chain was found in a study of shared clonotypes between healthy human individuals. Study as a whole: Three plates were used per donor for CD4 naive, three for CD4 memory, two for CD8 naive and one for CD8 memory. Whole-study findings and limits: Roughly 5% of naive CD4 clonotypes were common to four donors. Only a few donors were included, so the genetic and exposure-history diversity represented was limited.

Germline CDR1 and CDR2: LNHDA and SQIVND (reference sequence). The CDR3 runs 14 residues. V was pared by 8 bases and J by 3 bases, with 13 bases between. Researchers divided each subset's genomic DNA evenly across several immunoSEQ plates. Some clones are missing from TCRdb's copy, which holds only in-frame ones; the method was immunoSEQ multiplex PCR. The sample carries about 2.1 million clones, about 92% recorded once. Naive CD8 isolation took CD45RO-negative cells positively selected for CCR7 and excluded terminally differentiated effector memory CD45RA+ cells. Turning to this clone: Its antigen is not identified.

The chain joins TRBV19 to TRBJ2-2; a weak D match, TRBD2 (6 bases). The material sequenced was naive CD8+ T cells from PBMCs. The receptor was derived from a man younger than 35 in good health. Some clones in this sample may be carry-over from other donors' samples. DNA of the CDR3: TGTGCCAGTGGGAGCGGGCCCTACACCGGGGAGCTGTTTTTT. It codes for CASGSGPYTGELFF.